This is a list of T cell receptor beta chains from one sample in a study of tissue T cells after allogeneic stem cell transplantation. The data were produced by immunoSEQ multiplex PCR, yet TCRdb's version contains in-frame clones alone and is incomplete. The table lists about 1,600 clones, just under 85% of them singletons. The sequenced sample was liver tissue, obtained at autopsy. The source is a male patient over 55 with steroid-refractory graft-versus-host disease after an allogeneic stem cell transplant. These T cells may partly come from the graft donor. CDR3s include the opening cysteine and the closing phenylalanine or tryptophan. D genes are given only for firm matches. The listing skips clone size in some rows; elsewhere it reads once, few, many or a size class.

>TRBD1|.|TRBJ2-7|TRBV30
TGTGCCTGCCGGACAGGGCCCTACGAGCAGTACTTC
CACRTGPYEQYF
>.|.|TRBJ1-2|TRBV5-6
TGTGCCAGCATCACGGGGTGGACCCTTAACTATGGCTACACCTTC
CASITGWTLNYGYTF
>TRBD1|.|TRBJ1-3|TRBV5-1
TGCGCCAGCAGCTTGGCCTTTGGGACAGGTCTTGGCTCTGGAAACACCATATATTTT
CASSLAFGTGLGSGNTIYF
>.|once|TRBJ2-7|TRBV5-1
TGCGCCAGCAGCCAGATGACAGGACTGGGTGACGAGCAGTACTTC
CASSQMTGLGDEQYF
>.|.|TRBJ1-3|TRBV6-2/TRBV6-3
TGTGCCAGCAGTTACGGAACGGCTTCTGGAAACACCATATATTTT
CASSYGTASGNTIYF
>.|.|TRBJ1-5|TRBV5-6
TGTGCCAGCAGCCGAAGATACCAGGTACCTAGCAATCAGCCCCAGCATTTT
CASSRRYQVPSNQPQHF
>TRBD1|.|TRBJ1-1|TRBV6-5
TGTGCCAGCAGTTCTGGACAGGGCTACACTGAAGCTTTCTTT
CASSSGQGYTEAFF
>TRBD2|.|TRBJ2-7|TRBV7-2
TGTGCCAGCAGCCGTAGCGGGGGGCACTCCTACGAGCAGTACTTC
CASSRSGGHSYEQYF
>.|.|TRBJ2-6|TRBV4-2
TGTGCCAGCAGCCAAGATTCGGGGGCTGGGGCCAACGTCCTGACTTTC
CASSQDSGAGANVLTF
>.|.|TRBJ1-2|TRBV6-1
TGTGCCAGCAGTGAAGCGGGGGGTTTCTATGGCTACACCTTC
CASSEAGGFYGYTF
>.|.|TRBJ2-2|TRBV11-3
TGTGCCAGCAGCCCCAGGGTAACCGGGGAGCTGTTTTTT
CASSPRVTGELFF
>TRBD2|.|TRBJ2-3|TRBV6-4
TGTGCCAGCAGTGACTCTGGCGGGGGGGCAGATACGCAGTATTTT
CASSDSGGGADTQYF
>.|.|TRBJ1-1|TRBV11-2
TGTGCCAGCAGCCGCACAGTGAACACTGAAGCTTTCTTT
CASSRTVNTEAFF
>TRBD1|few|TRBJ1-6|TRBV28
TGTGCCAGCAGGGAACAGGGGTCCTATAATTCACCCCTCCACTTT
CASREQGSYNSPLHF
>.|.|TRBJ1-1|TRBV27
TGTGCCAGCAGTTTGCGGGTTAGCACTGAAGCTTTCTTT
CASSLRVSTEAFF
>.|.|TRBJ1-6|TRBV28
TGTGCCAGCAGTTTCCCAGACCGGCCCGGCAATTCACCCCTCCACTTT
CASSFPDRPGNSPLHF
>TRBD1|.|TRBJ1-4|TRBV6-5
TGTGCCAGCACCATAAGGGACAGGCTCGGGGAAAAACTGTTTTTT
CASTIRDRLGEKLFF
>.|.|TRBJ2-3|TRBV4-2
TGTGCCAGCAGCCAAGACCTCCGCGGTGGTGGGGGAGATACGCAGTATTTT
CASSQDLRGGGGDTQYF
>TRBD1|.|TRBJ2-1|TRBV7-9
TGTGCCAGCAGCTTATCCATGGACAGGGGGCAGGACAATGAGCAGTTCTTC
CASSLSMDRGQDNEQFF
>.|.|TRBJ2-1|TRBV11-2
TGTGCCAGCAGCTTAAACGCTCGCAGCTCCTACAATGAGCAGTTCTTC
CASSLNARSSYNEQFF
>.|.|TRBJ2-5|TRBV11-1
TGTGCCAGCAGCTTATTGACAGGACAACAAGAGACCCAGTACTTC
CASSLLTGQQETQYF
>.|.|TRBJ1-4|TRBV29-1
TGCAGCGTTACCCGCAGGCCGGGAAATGAAAAACTGTTTTTT
CSVTRRPGNEKLFF
>TRBD2|few|TRBJ2-5|TRBV5-1
TGCGCCAGCAGCGAGGACCTCATAGCGGGGGGGCTAGAGACCCAGTACTTC
CASSEDLIAGGLETQYF
>.|.|TRBJ2-3|TRBV25-1
TGTGCCAGCAGTGAGGGGGGGGGCGCAGATACGCAGTATTTT
CASSEGGGADTQYF
>.|.|TRBJ1-1|TRBV21-1
TGTGCCAGCAGCAAAGGGAGGCAGAACACTGAAGCTTTCTTT
CASSKGRQNTEAFF
>.|.|TRBJ2-7|TRBV6-2/TRBV6-3
TGTGCCAGCAGTTACCGGGAAACCTACGAGCAGTACTTC
CASSYRETYEQYF
>TRBD1|.|TRBJ1-3|TRBV15
TGTGCCACCAGCAGTACAGGGGAATTCGCTGGAAACACCATATATTTT
CATSSTGEFAGNTIYF
>.|few|TRBJ1-4|TRBV7-9
TGTGCCAGCAGCTTAGCGTTAGGGTTAAATGAAAAACTGTTTTTT
CASSLALGLNEKLFF
>.|.|TRBJ2-2|TRBV7-2
TGTGCCAGCAGCCCCCCATCGGGTGGCTCAAACGGGGAGCTGTTTTTT
CASSPPSGGSNGELFF
>TRBD1|few|TRBJ1-1|TRBV24-1
TGTGCCACCAGTGATTCGGACAGGGGAGGCACTGAAGCTTTCTTT
CATSDSDRGGTEAFF
>TRBD1|.|TRBJ1-2|TRBV5-1
TGCGCCAGCAGCTTCCGGGACAGGGGATCTCGGATCTATGGCTACACCTTC
CASSFRDRGSRIYGYTF
>.|.|TRBJ2-3|TRBV2
TGTGCCAGCAGTTCCCTCGGCACAGATACGCAGTATTTT
CASSSLGTDTQYF
>.|.|TRBJ1-3|TRBV7-9
TGTGCCAGCAGCTTAGCGCTGGCGGACACCATATATTTT
CASSLALADTIYF
>TRBD2|.|TRBJ2-7|TRBV7-8
TGTGCCAGCAGCTTAGAGAGCGGGGGGGCTGGGTACGAGCAGTACTTC
CASSLESGGAGYEQYF
>TRBD2|.|TRBJ2-7|TRBV5-4
TGTGCCAGCAGCCCCCGGGGGGGGAGCTCCTACGAGCAGTACTTC
CASSPRGGSSYEQYF
>TRBD1|.|TRBJ2-7|TRBV6-5
TGTGCCAGCAACCCGACAGGGGGCTACGAGCAGTACTTC
CASNPTGGYEQYF
>.|.|TRBJ2-7|TRBV6-1
TGTGCCAGCAGTACTTCCCACTCCTACGAGCAGTACTTC
CASSTSHSYEQYF
>TRBD1|.|TRBJ1-4|TRBV2
TGTGCCAGCACCTCAGACAGGGTACTTAATGAAAAACTGTTTTTT
CASTSDRVLNEKLFF
>TRBD2|.|TRBJ2-1|TRBV24-1
TGTGCCACCAGTGACCTTAGCGGGGATTCATCCAATGAGCAGTTCTTC
CATSDLSGDSSNEQFF
>.|.|TRBJ1-3|TRBV29-1
TGCAGCGTTGCGGTGGGACCAGGAAACACCATATATTTT
CSVAVGPGNTIYF
>.|.|TRBJ1-5|TRBV6-5
TGTGCCAGCAGTTCCCGTGCCGTAATGCCCCAGCATTTT
CASSSRAVMPQHF
>.|.|TRBJ2-7|TRBV28
TGTGCCAGCAGTGGGGTTCTAGTCTACGAGCAGTACTTC
CASSGVLVYEQYF
>.|once|TRBJ2-5|TRBV4-2
TGTGCCAGCAGCCAAGATCACGCTCTCATCCGCCAAGAGACCCAGTACTTC
CASSQDHALIRQETQYF
>.|.|TRBJ2-2|TRBV7-8
TGTGCCAGCAGGCCGCCTTCGAACACCGGGGAGCTGTTTTTT
CASRPPSNTGELFF
>.|.|TRBJ2-5|TRBV7-9
TGTGCCAGCAGTCGAGGGGGGGCGGAGACCCAGTACTTC
CASSRGGAETQYF
>TRBD1|.|TRBJ2-2|TRBV25-1
TGTGCCAGCAGTGGGGACAGGGGTTCGGTGTCCGGGGAGCTGTTTTTT
CASSGDRGSVSGELFF
>.|few|TRBJ2-7|TRBV28
TGTGCCAGCAGTACAGGGTACGAGCAGTACTTC
CASSTGYEQYF
>.|.|TRBJ1-2|TRBV28
TGTGCCAGCAGCTTGGGGACTACCGGCTGGTCTGGCTACACCTTC
CASSLGTTGWSGYTF
>.|.|TRBJ2-7|TRBV7-9
TGTGCCAGCAGCTCTTGGGGCAACGAGCAGTACTTC
CASSSWGNEQYF
>TRBD2|.|TRBJ2-3|TRBV5-4
TGTGCCAGCAGCGTACTAGCGGGGGGGCCAGGGTATTTT
CASSVLAGGPGYF
>TRBD2|.|TRBJ2-5|TRBV19
TGTGCCAGTAGTATAGGAGGGACTAGCTGGGAGACCCAGTACTTC
CASSIGGTSWETQYF
>TRBD1|.|TRBJ2-7|TRBV6-5
TGTGCCAGCAGCCCAGGGGGCCCTACCTACGAGCAGTACTTC
CASSPGGPTYEQYF
>.|.|TRBJ1-2|TRBV29-1
TGCAGCGTTGCCCAGTCTTATGGCTACACCTTC
CSVAQSYGYTF